Each of the 28 T cell receptor beta chains below was sequenced from the same sample in a study of cytomegalovirus exposure and HLA in healthy donors. Profiled with immunoSEQ multiplex PCR; TCRdb holds only in-frame clones, not every one. The data contain about 330,000 clones, 80% to 90% of them singletons. Sequences were obtained from PBMCs. These receptors came from a woman in her late teens or twenties in good health and CMV-seronegative.

The chain couples TRBV10-3 to TRBJ2-7; 9 bases are shared with TRBD1. V was clipped by 6 bases and J by 0 bases; unmatched bases: 3. The germline CDR1 and CDR2 sequences are ENHRY and SYGVKD. The CDR3 covers 14 residues. CDR3 in amino acids: CAISGQGTSYEQYF. The CDR3, as DNA: TGTGCCATCAGCGGACAGGGGACCTCCTACGAGCAGTACTTC.

This clone was recorded once. The chain recombines TRBV27 with TRBJ2-3, with D unclear. The CDR3 spans 14 residues. Germline V gene sequence: CDR1 MNHEY, CDR2 SMNVEV (reference sequence). Trimming shortened V by 3 bases and J by 0 bases, and 7 bases separated the two germline ends. This CDR3 is CASSFSHSTDTQYF. In DNA, the CDR3 is TGTGCCAGCAGTTTTTCCCATAGCACAGATACGCAGTATTTT.

This chain connects TRBV27 to TRBJ1-4, with D hard to call. This CDR3 has 15 amino acids. Between the trimmed V and J ends, which lost 0 bases and 4 bases, there was a span of 9 bases. Germline lookup yields CDR1 MNHEY and CDR2 SMNVEV (reference sequence). This CDR3 is CASSLSGKFNEKLFF. The CDR3 nucleotides read TGTGCCAGCAGTTTATCCGGGAAGTTTAATGAAAAACTGTTTTTT.

V is TRBV12-2 and J is TRBJ1-2. TRBV12-2 is termed a pseudogene. The CDR3 extends over 14 amino acids. Written as DNA, the CDR3 is TGTGCAAGTCGCTTACCCATCCACTGGGGGGGATACACCTTC. It encodes CASRLPIHWGGYTF.

This chain connects TRBV19 to TRBJ2-7; D ambiguous. The CDR3 is 13 amino acids. The V end was cut by 6 bases, the J end by 0 bases, with 9 bases between. Germline V gene data show CDR1 as LNHDA and CDR2 as SQIVND (reference sequence). In nucleotides, the CDR3 is TGTGCCAGTAGGTACCAGAACTCCTACGAGCAGTACTTC. Translation: CASRYQNSYEQYF.

The chain joins TRBV6-6 to TRBJ1-5; 8 bases are a match to TRBD1. Germline V gene sequence: CDR1 MNHNY, CDR2 SVGAGI (reference sequence). CDR3 length: 15 residues. The V segment lost 5 bases and the J segment 5 bases; nucleotides outside the gene matches: 8. The CDR3 protein is CASSPGQGGDQPQHF. DNA for the CDR3: TGTGCCAGCAGTCCTGGACAGGGCGGGGATCAGCCCCAGCATTTT.

This clone was recorded a few times. The chain couples TRBV7-3 to TRBJ2-1; the D is unclear. The CDR3 consists of 14 residues. Germline CDR1 and CDR2: SGHTA and FQGTGA. The V gene lost 2 bases and the J gene lost 0 bases, with 5 bases spanning the gap. CDR3 region: CASSLYGSYNEQFF. The CDR3 region has the DNA TGTGCCAGCAGCTTATACGGCTCCTACAATGAGCAGTTCTTC.

This chain links TRBV9 with TRBJ2-7; 9 nucleotides agree with TRBD1. The ends lost 3 bases at V and 6 bases at J; junction bases unmatched: 7. The CDR3 is made up of 14 amino acids. CDR1 is SGDLS and CDR2 is YYNGEE in the germline V gene. CDR3 amino acids: CASSAGTGTGEQYF. CDR3 bases: TGTGCCAGCAGCGCCGGGACAGGGACAGGCGAGCAGTACTTC. Full variable domain (missing parts from reference TRBV9 and TRBJ2-7): DSGVTQTPKHLITATGQRVTLRCSPRSGDLSVYWYQQSLDQGLQFLIQYYNGEERAKGNILERFSAQQFPDLHSELNLSSLELGDSALYFCASSAGTGTGEQYFGPGTRLTVT.

The chain employs TRBV7-9 and TRBJ2-7; D is unclear. V was clipped by 3 bases and J by 5 bases, with 8 bases between them. The CDR3 extends over 12 amino acids. Germline-derived CDR1 and CDR2 are SEHNR and FQNEAQ (reference sequence). CDR3 in DNA: TGTGCCAGCAGCTTTAGTGTTGACGAGCAGTACTTC. Its translation is CASSFSVDEQYF.

The chain uses TRBV6-5 and TRBJ2-1, with D perhaps TRBD1 (6 bases). Trimming took off 6 bases at V and 9 bases at J, with 12 bases between the two ends. This CDR3 has 12 amino acids. From germline, CDR1 is MNHEY and CDR2 SVGAGI. The CDR3 bases are TGTGCCAGCAGGGACAGCCTAGGTGAGCAGTTCTTC. Amino acids: CASRDSLGEQFF.

CDR3 residues: CASSEIAGPAITFPDTQYF. CDR3 bases: TGTGCCAGCAGTGAAATAGCGGGACCAGCTATAACCTTCCCAGATACGCAGTATTTT. The chain employs TRBV6-4 and TRBJ2-3, with 8 positions matching TRBD2. V lost 3 bases to trimming and J lost 4 bases; unmatched junction nucleotides: 18. Per the germline V gene, CDR1 is MRHNA and CDR2 is SNTAGT. CDR3 length equals 19 residues.

This chain links TRBV5-4 with TRBJ2-2; D not certain. Trimming took 4 bases from V and 4 from J, leaving 17 bases between them. The CDR3 spans 16 residues. Germline V gene lookup returns CDR1 SGHNT and CDR2 YYREEE (reference sequence). The CDR3 reads CASSSPSTLFTGELFF. CDR3 nucleotides: TGTGCCAGCAGCAGCCCTTCAACCCTATTCACCGGGGAGCTGTTTTTT.

This chain uses TRBV2 with TRBJ1-4; weak D call: TRBD1 (6 bases). CDR1 SNHLY and CDR2 FYNNEI come from the germline V gene. The CDR3 loop spans 12 amino acids. V gave up 8 bases and J gave up 5 bases, with 9 bases separating them. CDR3 DNA: TGTGCCAGCGGACAGACGAATGAAAAACTGTTTTTT. Amino acids: CASGQTNEKLFF.

The rearrangement joins TRBV7-2 to TRBJ1-5; D ambiguous. V was trimmed by 4 bases and J by 7 bases, leaving 11 bases between them. Looked up from germline, CDR1 is SGHTA and CDR2 is FQGNSA. The CDR3 runs 13 residues. CDR3 sequence reads: CASSSTPGQPQHF. CDR3 sequence (DNA): TGTGCCAGCAGCTCGACCCCGGGGCAGCCCCAGCATTTT.

This clone was recorded once. The rearrangement joins TRBV29-1 to TRBJ2-7; D is perhaps TRBD2 (6 bases). The germline V gene has CDR1 SQVTM and CDR2 ANQGSEA. The V end was cut by 8 bases, the J end by 2 bases, with 19 bases between. CDR3 length equals 14 residues. The CDR3 nucleotides are TGCAGCCCCGAAGGGGACTCCTTTCCCTACGAGCAGTACTTC. It codes for CSPEGDSFPYEQYF.

This chain joins TRBV19 and TRBJ1-5, with TRBD1 as a possible D gene (5 bases). Trimming pared 7 bases from V and 3 bases from J, leaving 13 bases between. CDR1 is LNHDA, CDR2 SQIVND, per germline (reference sequence). The CDR3 extends over 14 amino acids. The CDR3 is CASTGGAANQPQHF. Written as DNA, the CDR3 is TGTGCCAGTACGGGAGGGGCCGCCAATCAGCCCCAGCATTTT. The variable domain in full, with the rest retrieved from reference TRBV19 and TRBJ1-5, is DGGITQSPKYLFRKEGQNVTLSCEQNLNHDAMYWYRQDPGQGLRLIYYSQIVNDFQKGDIAEGYSVSREKKESFPLTVTSAQKNPTAFYLCASTGGAANQPQHFGDGTRLSIL.

The rearrangement uses TRBV7-2 and TRBJ2-7, with TRBD2 identical over 7 bases. V trimming: 3 bases; J trimming: 2 bases; junction bases outside the gene matches: 13. Germline CDR1 and CDR2: SGHTA and FQGNSA. This CDR3 spans 17 amino acids. The CDR3 sequence is CASSLVAGTSGPYEQYF. In nucleotides, the CDR3 is TGTGCCAGCAGCTTGGTAGCGGGCACTTCGGGGCCCTACGAGCAGTACTTC.

This chain joins TRBV11-2 and TRBJ2-7; no definite D call. From germline, CDR1 is SGHAT and CDR2 FQNNGV. V was trimmed by 0 bases and J by 3 bases, leaving 6 bases between them. The CDR3 consists of 13 residues. The CDR3 loop reads CASSLDPGYEQYF. The CDR3 DNA sequence: TGTGCCAGCAGCTTAGATCCGGGCTACGAGCAGTACTTC.

There are a few counts of this clone. The V call is TRBV4-2, the J call TRBJ2-7; no clear D. CDR1 is LGHNA and CDR2 is YNFKEQ in the germline V gene. CDR3 length: 16 amino acids. V was trimmed by 0 bases and J by 2 bases, leaving 14 bases between them. CDR3 region: CASSQEAVHVAYEQYF. CDR3 nucleotide sequence: TGTGCCAGCAGCCAAGAGGCAGTACATGTGGCCTACGAGCAGTACTTC.

This clone was observed a handful of times. This chain links TRBV6-1 with TRBJ2-1; 9 bases are shared with TRBD2. The V segment lost 1 base and the J segment 8 bases; nucleotides outside the gene matches: 6. CDR1 is MNHNS and CDR2 is SASEGT in the germline V gene. The CDR3 is 15 amino acids. CDR3 nucleotide sequence: TGTGCCAGCAGTGAAGATGCGGGAGGGTCGGATGAGCAGTTCTTC. It encodes CASSEDAGGSDEQFF.

V is TRBV9 and J is TRBJ1-1; 11 nucleotides agree with TRBD1. In germline, CDR1 is SGDLS, CDR2 YYNGEE. The ends lost 3 bases at V and 1 base at J; junction bases unmatched: 5. The CDR3 sequence is 16 residues long. CDR3 sequence reads: CASSEGQGATNTEAFF. CDR3 DNA sequence: TGTGCCAGCAGCGAAGGACAGGGGGCGACGAACACTGAAGCTTTCTTT.

The chain joins TRBV5-4 to TRBJ1-3; maybe TRBD1 (5 bases). Germline CDR1 SGHNT, CDR2 YYREEE (reference sequence). The CDR3 is 13 residues long. V was trimmed by 3 bases and J by 4 bases, leaving 8 bases between them. The CDR3 region has the DNA TGTGCCAGCAGCTGGGGGGAAGGAAACACCATATATTTT. Residues: CASSWGEGNTIYF.

The rearrangement links TRBV9 to TRBJ1-1; D might be TRBD1 (5 bases). Trimming cost V 4 bases and J 1 base, with 14 bases left between them. From germline, CDR1 is SGDLS and CDR2 YYNGEE. CDR3 length equals 15 residues. CDR3 sequence: CASSPMGRGNTEAFF. Here the CDR3 DNA reads TGTGCCAGCAGCCCCATGGGGCGGGGGAACACTGAAGCTTTCTTT.

This clone was observed once. The V gene is TRBV27, the J gene TRBJ2-7; 9 nucleotides agree with TRBD2. The germline gives CDR1 MNHEY, CDR2 SMNVEV (reference sequence). J lost 3 bases, V lost 4 bases, and 10 bases had no gene match. This CDR3 is 16 amino acids long. The CDR3 nucleotides are TGTGCCAGCAGTTCCCCCCTAGCGGGGTCTATCTACGAGCAGTACTTC. It codes for CASSSPLAGSIYEQYF.

The J gene is TRBJ2-6, the V gene TRBV5-1; unclear D gene. The V and J ends lost 0 bases and 0 bases respectively, with 10 bases between them. This CDR3 has 17 residues. Germline CDR1 and CDR2: SGHRS and YFSETQ. The CDR3 here is CASSLGQILSGANVLTF. The CDR3 DNA is TGCGCCAGCAGCTTGGGCCAGATTCTCTCTGGGGCCAACGTCCTGACTTTC.

The J gene is TRBJ1-5, the V gene TRBV7-3; 7 bases fit TRBD1. The CDR3 contains 18 residues. With V trimmed by 5 bases and J by 7 bases, 20 bases remained unmatched. Looked up from germline, CDR1 is SGHTA and CDR2 is FQGTGA. CDR3 nucleotide sequence: TGTGCCAGCAGCCCCCCTCGGGAGGGCAAGAGCAGGGGGCAGCCCCAGCATTTT. Protein: CASSPPREGKSRGQPQHF. Using reference TRBV7-3 and TRBJ1-5 for the parts outside the CDR3, the full variable domain is GAGVSQTPSNKVTEKGKYVELRCDPISGHTALYWYRQSLGQGPEFLIYFQGTGAADDSGLPNDRFFAVRPEGSVSTLKIQRTERGDSAVYLCASSPPREGKSRGQPQHFGDGTRLSIL.

The chain carries TRBV7-9 and TRBJ2-7; D gene uncertain. Germline V gives CDR1 SEHNR, CDR2 FQNEAQ (reference sequence). The germline V and J ends were trimmed by 3 bases and 6 bases, with 12 bases remaining between them. This CDR3 contains 13 residues. The CDR3 spells CASSLGAVLEQYF. DNA of the CDR3: TGTGCCAGCAGCTTGGGCGCAGTCCTCGAGCAGTACTTC.

Concerning this clone itself: A read error may produce the germline difference seen at one junction end. The V call is TRBV27, the J call TRBJ1-2; 9 bases agree with TRBD1. The CDR3 contains 12 residues. The germline V gene has CDR1 MNHEY and CDR2 SMNVEV (reference sequence). CDR3 sequence (DNA): TGTGCCAGCAGTTTCACAGGGGGCCACTTCATCTTC. Its protein product is CASSFTGGHFIF.